This T cell receptor (beta chain) was sequenced for a study of shared clonotypes between healthy human individuals. On this clone: Its antigen is undetermined.

Original processing notes: ImmunoSEQ junction-only sequences lacked quality scores, so their filtering differed. Repertoires were generated with immunoSEQ multiplex PCR, while TCRdb's copy carries only in-frame clones and drops some. V and J calls and clone size follow that table, whereas D and trimming were derived from the DNA. The table lists roughly 500,000 clones, almost 97% of them singletons, with under 0.06% in the top ten. Deletions cut 7 bases from V and 1 base from J, with 13 bases between. Looked up from germline, CDR1 is MDHEN and CDR2 is SYDVKM. This CDR3 region has 15 residues. Study-level findings and limits: Sampling included only blood; tissue repertoires likely differ. About 5% of naive CD4 clonotypes were shared across a few donors.

The sequenced sample was naive CD4+ T cells sorted from blood. Subset denoted: CD45RA+ positively selected. The V call is TRBV28, the J call TRBJ2-2; TRBD1 is a possible D gene (6 bases). The TCR was taken from a woman younger than 45 in good health. The CDR3 DNA reads as TGTGCCAGCAATTACCGGGACATGAACACCGGGGAGCTGTTTTTT. Encoded protein: CASNYRDMNTGELFF.